A selection of T cell receptor beta chains follows, all from one sample in a study of beta chain features in type 1 diabetes. Libraries were prepared by immunoSEQ multiplex PCR; TCRdb keeps only in-frame clonotypes and omits some of them. In the table there are roughly 450,000 clones, 11% of which are singletons. The source material was naive CD4+ T cells from blood. These receptors all come from a woman between 18 and 30 years old in good health. The CDR3 runs from the conserved cysteine through the conserved F or W. The D gene is left open where the match is weak. A clone size is listed for some rows: how often the clone was seen (once, few, many), or a class if it is expanded.

TRBV10-3,15,NA,TRBJ2-5,few,TGTGCCATCAGTGAGAAGGGACTGGCGGTGGAGACCCAGTACTTC,CAISEKGLAVETQYF
TRBV11-1,17,TRBD2,TRBJ2-6,NA,TGTGCCAGCAGCCCTCTTTCCGGGAGGCCCGGGGCCAACGTCCTGACTTTC,CASSPLSGRPGANVLTF
TRBV23-1,15,TRBD1,TRBJ1-5,NA,TGCGCCAGCAGTCAACGACAGGGTCTCTTTCAGCCCCAGCATTTT,CASSQRQGLFQPQHF
TRBV28,14,TRBD1,TRBJ1-5,few,TGTGCCAGCAGTTTGGCAGGGGGCCCTCAGCCCCAGCATTTT,CASSLAGGPQPQHF
TRBV4-2,16,TRBD2,TRBJ2-3,NA,TGTGCCAGCAGCCAAGGTCAGCGGGAGGGCTCAGATACGCAGTATTTT,CASSQGQREGSDTQYF
TRBV9,15,TRBD2,TRBJ2-1,NA,TGTGCCAGCAGCGTAGCAGCGGGGGGTGGCAATGAGCAGTTCTTC,CASSVAAGGGNEQFF
TRBV18,17,TRBD2,TRBJ2-3,NA,TGTGCCAGCTCACTGGGGACTAGCGGGAGTGGAACAGATACGCAGTATTTT,CASSLGTSGSGTDTQYF
TRBV6-1,15,NA,TRBJ2-1,NA,TGTGCCAGCAGTGAAGCCCCGATCTCCTACAATGAGCAGTTCTTC,CASSEAPISYNEQFF
TRBV7-9,14,TRBD2,TRBJ2-7,few,TGTGCCAGCAGCTTAGAGCGGGGACCCTACGAGCAGTACTTC,CASSLERGPYEQYF
TRBV29-1,15,TRBD1,TRBJ2-2,NA,TGCAGCGTGGCGACAGGGAAGGTGAACACCGGGGAGCTGTTTTTT,CSVATGKVNTGELFF
TRBV18,14,NA,TRBJ2-3,NA,TGTGCCAGCTCACCACCTGGGGGTTTAGATACGCAGTATTTT,CASSPPGGLDTQYF
TRBV29-1,12,NA,TRBJ1-3,NA,TGCAGCGTCCGACATTCGGGAAACACCATATATTTT,CSVRHSGNTIYF
TRBV9,13,TRBD1,TRBJ1-2,few,TGTGCCAGCAACCGCGACAGGGGGCATGGCTACACCTTC,CASNRDRGHGYTF
TRBV14,14,NA,TRBJ2-1,few,TGTGCCAGCAGCCCGCGGACTACCTGGGGTGAGCAGTTCTTC,CASSPRTTWGEQFF
TRBV12-5,13,NA,TRBJ2-5,few,TGTGCTAGTGGTTTGTCAAACAGGGAGACCCAGTACTTC,CASGLSNRETQYF
TRBV6-1,16,NA,TRBJ2-1,NA,TGTGCCAGCAGTGAACTGGGGAGGGGGCCGGGCAATGAGCAGTTCTTC,CASSELGRGPGNEQFF
TRBV20-1,10,NA,TRBJ1-1,NA,TGCAGTGCGACGACAGGTGAAGCTTTCTTT,CSATTGEAFF
TRBV5-6,14,TRBD1,TRBJ2-3,NA,TGTGCCAGCAGCTTTCGGACAGGGGGTTATACGCAGTATTTT,CASSFRTGGYTQYF
TRBV29-1,11,NA,TRBJ2-3,NA,TGCAGCGCTGGGTCCATAGATACGCAGTATTTT,CSAGSIDTQYF
TRBV29-1,13,NA,TRBJ1-4,few,TGCAGCGTTGATGATCCGCCCGGGGAAAAACTGTTTTTT,CSVDDPPGEKLFF
TRBV2,14,NA,TRBJ2-1,NA,TGTGCCAGCGGACAGCCACTTCTAATTAATGAGCAGTTCTTC,CASGQPLLINEQFF
TRBV20-1,10,NA,TRBJ1-1,few,TGCAGTGCTAGACACACTGAAGCTTTCTTT,CSARHTEAFF
TRBV6-6,14,NA,TRBJ2-7,few,TGTGCCAGCAGTTACGGGCGGATCTCCTACGAGCAGTACTTC,CASSYGRISYEQYF
TRBV5-1,14,NA,TRBJ1-1,NA,TGCGCCAGCAGCTTGGCCAGACCGAACACTGAAGCTTTCTTT,CASSLARPNTEAFF
TRBV18,20,NA,TRBJ2-3,NA,TGTGCCAGCTCACCACGGATGACGTCAGGGACAGCGGGCCGTGCAGATACGCAGTATTTT,CASSPRMTSGTAGRADTQYF
TRBV18,15,TRBD1,TRBJ1-1,few,TGTGCCAGCTCATCCTCTACAGGGGGCGTTGGGAAAGCTTTCTTT,CASSSSTGGVGKAFF
TRBV5-1,15,NA,TRBJ2-3,few,TGCGCCAGCAGCTTGGAGGATAGGCGCGCAGATACGCAGTATTTT,CASSLEDRRADTQYF
TRBV30,15,TRBD1,TRBJ1-5,few,TGTGCCTGGAGTGAGGGGGCGGTGGTCAATCAGCCCCAGCATTTT,CAWSEGAVVNQPQHF
TRBV2,11,NA,TRBJ1-1,NA,TGTGCCAGCACGGGGTACGTTGAAGCTTTCTTT,CASTGYVEAFF
TRBV9,16,NA,TRBJ2-1,NA,TGTGCCAGCAGCCCCTCCCCCAGGGGCACCTACAATGAGCAGTTCTTC,CASSPSPRGTYNEQFF
TRBV15,15,NA,TRBJ1-2,few,TGTGCCACCAGCAGAGATTACTTCTCTAACTATGGCTACACCTTC,CATSRDYFSNYGYTF
TRBV9,14,NA,TRBJ2-5,few,TGTGCCAGCAGCGTAGTTTGGAGTTGCGAGACCCAGTACTTC,CASSVVWSCETQYF
TRBV7-8,18,TRBD2,TRBJ2-7,NA,TGTGCCAGCAGCTTAAGTAGGCTAGCGGGAAAGGATGGGTACGAGCAGTACTTC,CASSLSRLAGKDGYEQYF
TRBV7-2,13,TRBD1,TRBJ2-4,few,TGTGCCAGCAGCACCGACAGGGGCGGCATTCAGTACTTC,CASSTDRGGIQYF
TRBV5-1,15,NA,TRBJ2-3,few,TGCGCCAGCAGCTTCGTGCCCAACCAAGGAGATACGCAGTATTTT,CASSFVPNQGDTQYF
TRBV14,17,TRBD2,TRBJ2-1,NA,TGTGCCAGCAGCCAAGTCGGCGGGGGGCGAAAAAACAATGAGCAGTTCTTC,CASSQVGGGRKNNEQFF
TRBV4-1,15,TRBD2,TRBJ2-5,NA,TGCGCCAGCAGCGCTGTACTAGCGGGGGCCGGGACCCAGTACTTC,CASSAVLAGAGTQYF
TRBV29-1,15,NA,TRBJ1-2,NA,TGCAGCGTTTTCGCTCTGGGTTCTACGGTAGATGGCTACACCTTC,CSVFALGSTVDGYTF
TRBV20-1,11,NA,TRBJ2-4,once,TGCAGTGCCAGAAGGGGGAACATTCAGTACTTC,CSARRGNIQYF
TRBV4-2,16,TRBD2,TRBJ2-1,NA,TGTGCCAGCAGCCAAGCAACTAGCGGGTCCTACAATGAGCAGTTCTTC,CASSQATSGSYNEQFF
TRBV29-1,11,TRBD1,TRBJ1-1,few,TGCAGCGGGGGACAGGGTCCCCAAGCTTTCTTT,CSGGQGPQAFF
TRBV5-1,15,NA,TRBJ2-7,few,TGCGCCAGCAGCTTGGCGGCAGGATCCTCCTACGAGCAGTACTTC,CASSLAAGSSYEQYF
TRBV7-8,15,NA,TRBJ2-2,NA,TGTGCCAGCAGCTCGACCGGGACCAACACCGGGGAGCTGTTTTTT,CASSSTGTNTGELFF
TRBV15,14,TRBD2,TRBJ2-3,few,TGTGCCACCAGCGCGGGAGAAACCACAGATACGCAGTATTTT,CATSAGETTDTQYF
TRBV25-1,18,TRBD2,TRBJ2-3,few,TGTGCCAGCAGTGCCCTAACGGGCGGACTAGCGGGCACAGATACGCAGTATTTT,CASSALTGGLAGTDTQYF
TRBV29-1,13,NA,TRBJ1-2,NA,TGCAGCGTTAACCCCGGGCAGGGGAATGGCTACACCTTC,CSVNPGQGNGYTF
TRBV7-6,15,NA,TRBJ1-5,NA,TGTGCCAGCAGCTCGCAAGCGGGTGGCAATCAGCCCCAGCATTTT,CASSSQAGGNQPQHF
TRBV29-1,14,NA,TRBJ1-2,NA,TGCAGCGTCCACCATCAAGGACAGCTCTATGGCTACACCTTC,CSVHHQGQLYGYTF
TRBV18,13,NA,TRBJ1-5,NA,TGTGCCAGCTCGCGGATACAGAATCAGCCCCAGCATTTT,CASSRIQNQPQHF
TRBV18,13,NA,TRBJ2-3,few,TGTGCCAGCTCACCGCCCTCGACAGATACGCAGTATTTT,CASSPPSTDTQYF
TRBV5-1,16,NA,TRBJ2-5,few,TGCGCCAGCAGCTTGTGGCCCCAGGGAATGAGTGAGACCCAGTACTTC,CASSLWPQGMSETQYF
TRBV15,19,TRBD1,TRBJ2-6,few,TGTGCCACCAGCCCTCCTCCTCGACAGGGGGCTTATGGGGCCAACGTCCTGACTTTC,CATSPPPRQGAYGANVLTF
TRBV9,19,NA,TRBJ2-6,NA,TGTGCCAGCAGCGTAACGGGTCAGGGGCACCTCTCTGGGGCCAACGTCCTGACTTTC,CASSVTGQGHLSGANVLTF
TRBV10-3,13,NA,TRBJ2-5,few,TGTGCCACCGAGCGGGACAACCAAGAGACCCAGTACTTC,CATERDNQETQYF
TRBV4-1,16,TRBD2,TRBJ2-3,few,TGCGCCAGCAGCCAGCCCACTAGCGGGAGCACAGATACGCAGTATTTT,CASSQPTSGSTDTQYF
TRBV11-3,16,TRBD1,TRBJ1-1,few,TGTGCCAGCAGTCGACAGGGCCAGAGTTTGAACACTGAAGCTTTCTTT,CASSRQGQSLNTEAFF
TRBV7-2,15,NA,TRBJ1-1,NA,TGTGCCAGCAGCTTAGGTTGGCAGAGCCGGATAGAAGCTTTCTTT,CASSLGWQSRIEAFF